These 20 T cell receptor beta chains came from one sample sequenced in a study of response to subunit inactivated influenza vaccine. Using its own MiXCR run on the RT-PCR reads, TCRdb lists one record per CDR3 protein. In the table there are 450,000 to 600,000 distinct CDR3 sequences, under 8.5% of which are singletons. Here the sequenced sample was PBMCs from blood, taken less than 30 months after vaccination. The source is a man aged 45 to 70 who received an inactivated influenza vaccine.

This clonotype was detected ten times or more. The J gene is TRBJ1-1, the V gene TRBV4-3, with 7 bases identical to TRBD1. The CDR3 is made up of 14 amino acids. Germline assignment: CDR1 LGHNA and CDR2 YSLEER. The trim removed 5 bases at V and 1 base at J, leaving 4 bases unmatched. The CDR3 reads CASSVGQANTEAFF. CDR3 DNA: TGCGCCAGCAGCGTAGGACAGGCGAACACTGAAGCTTTCTTT.

This clonotype was observed a few times. The chain carries TRBV5-1 and TRBJ2-3; TRBD1 matches 8 bases. The CDR3 has 16 amino acids. V dropped 2 bases and J dropped 3; count of bases not matched to a gene: 8. Germline V CDR1 and CDR2: SGHRS, YFSETQ. The CDR3 DNA is TGCGCCAGCAGCTTTTCGTCAGGACAGGGTACAGATACGCAGTATTTT. Its protein product is CASSFSSGQGTDTQYF.

This clonotype has only a few counts. Since a much larger clone is just one base distant, this may be a read error. CDR3 sequence: CSATDRGYEQYF. The CDR3 DNA reads TGCAGTGCCACCGACAGGGGGTACGAGCAGTACTTC. The V gene is TRBV20-1, the J gene TRBJ2-7, with TRBD1 identical over 9 bases. Per the germline V gene, CDR1 is DFQATT and CDR2 is SNEGSKA (reference sequence). The CDR3 has 12 residues. J gave up 4 bases and V 6 bases, and 4 bases lay outside the gene matches.

V usage is TRBV29-1 and J usage is TRBJ2-7; D not certain. V was pared by 0 bases and J by 3 bases, with 9 bases between. This CDR3 has 13 residues. The V gene's germline CDR1 is SQVTM and CDR2 ANQGSEA. The chain's CDR3 is CSVEDWGSYEQYF. The CDR3 DNA follows: TGCAGCGTTGAAGATTGGGGTAGCTACGAGCAGTACTTC.

This clonotype was counted a few times. The chain couples TRBV7-2 to TRBJ2-7; 10 bases match TRBD1. V shed 5 bases and J 2 bases; nucleotides not matched to a gene: 6. CDR3 size: 15 residues. Germline V gene sequence: CDR1 SGHTA, CDR2 FQGNSA. The DNA for the CDR3 is TGTGCCAGCAGCCGAACGGGACAGGGGCCCTACGAGCAGTACTTC. Translated: CASSRTGQGPYEQYF.

This clonotype has only a few counts. CDR3 nucleotide sequence: TGTGCCAGCAGTTTTCCGGGGCCTGGGGCCAACGTCCTGACTTTC. Its protein is CASSFPGPGANVLTF. The chain recombines TRBV12-3 or TRBV12-4 with TRBJ2-6; D may match TRBD1 or TRBD2 (5 bases each). The V gene lost 3 bases and the J gene lost 2 bases, with 8 bases spanning the gap. The CDR3 runs 15 residues.

The V call is TRBV15, the J call TRBJ2-3, with 11 nucleotides matching TRBD1. Looked up from germline, CDR1 is LNHNV and CDR2 is YYDKDF (reference sequence). There are 18 residues in the CDR3. V was pared by 6 bases and J by 2 bases, with 13 bases of the junction left unmatched. As DNA, the CDR3 is TGTGCCACCAGTACTGGGACAGGGGGAATCTTCCTCACAGATACGCAGTATTTT. This encodes CATSTGTGGIFLTDTQYF.

The chain links TRBV2 to TRBJ2-7, with TRBD1 matching over 7 bases. CDR3 size: 16 residues. The germline gives CDR1 SNHLY, CDR2 FYNNEI. V lost 7 bases and J lost 2; bases outside the gene matches: 14. The DNA of the CDR3 is TGTGCCAGCACTACCCACAGCCGGGACAGAGCCTACGAGCAGTACTTC. It yields the protein CASTTHSRDRAYEQYF.

This clonotype was detected only a few times. V and J are TRBV6-6 and TRBJ1-2; D is uncertain. Germline V gene sequence: CDR1 MNHNY, CDR2 SVGAGI (reference sequence). Trimming left V 5 bases short and J 4 bases short, with 11 bases between. CDR3 length: 13 residues. As DNA, the CDR3 is TGTGCCAGCAGTCCGGGGAGGGTCTATGGCTACACCTTC. Translation: CASSPGRVYGYTF.

This clonotype was picked up a small number of times. The V gene is TRBV5-1, the J gene TRBJ1-3; D unresolved. CDR1 and CDR2 from the germline V gene are SGHRS and YFSETQ. V was pared by 4 bases and J by 0 bases, with 11 bases between. This CDR3 has 15 amino acids. CDR3: CASSPGRASGNTIYF. The CDR3 bases are TGCGCCAGCAGCCCAGGACGAGCCTCTGGAAACACCATATATTTT.

This sequence joins TRBV11-2 and TRBJ2-2; weak D call: TRBD1 (6 bases). Trimming removed 1 base at V and 6 bases at J, with 12 bases between. Germline assignment: CDR1 SGHAT and CDR2 FQNNGV. The CDR3 length is 15 residues. The CDR3 region is CASSLGQGIPGELFF. The CDR3 DNA reads as TGTGCCAGCAGCTTAGGGCAGGGGATCCCCGGGGAGCTGTTTTTT.

The J gene is TRBJ1-5, the V gene TRBV20-1; 7 bases agree with TRBD1. The CDR3 covers 15 residues. Trimming at V came to 3 bases and at J to 3 bases, leaving 8 bases not matched to a gene. Germline CDR1 reads DFQATT; CDR2 reads SNEGSKA (reference sequence). The DNA of the CDR3 is TGCAGTGCTAGGGAAATGACAGGGCCCAATCAGCCCCAGCATTTT. Translating it yields CSAREMTGPNQPQHF.

This clonotype was seen a handful of times. The V call is TRBV29-1, the J call TRBJ2-1; tentative D call: TRBD2 (6 bases). Germline CDR1 and CDR2: SQVTM and ANQGSEA. CDR3 size: 12 residues. V was shortened by 4 bases and J by 4 bases, with 8 bases between the two germline ends. CDR3 in DNA: TGCAGCGTTGGTCGGGGGTACAATGAGCAGTTCTTC. Its protein product is CSVGRGYNEQFF.

As DNA, the CDR3 is TGTGCCAGCAGAAGACTAGTCGGCGAGCAGTACTTC. It codes for CASRRLVGEQYF. The chain carries TRBV12-3 or TRBV12-4 and TRBJ2-7; possible D gene TRBD2, 6 bases. The CDR3 totals 12 residues. V was pared by 6 bases and J by 6 bases, with 12 bases between.

This clonotype has more than one count but fewer than ten. V and J are TRBV9 and TRBJ2-3, with D uncertain. V lost 3 bases, J lost 4 bases, and 9 bases lay in between. This CDR3 has 13 residues. Germline-derived CDR1 and CDR2 are SGDLS and YYNGEE. The DNA for the CDR3 is TGTGCCAGCAGCGGGTTTAGGTCAGATACGCAGTATTTT. This codes for CASSGFRSDTQYF.

V gene TRBV9 combines with J gene TRBJ1-2, with D unclear. The germline V gene encodes CDR1 SGDLS and CDR2 YYNGEE. The CDR3 has 13 amino acids. With 2 bases removed from V and 3 bases from J, the gap between germline ends came to 8 bases. CDR3 residues: CASSVPGDYGYTF. The CDR3 DNA reads as TGTGCCAGCAGCGTCCCCGGGGACTATGGCTACACCTTC.

This clonotype has only a few counts. CDR3 sequence: CASRLDRVTGNTIYF. CDR3 in DNA: TGTGCCAGCAGGTTGGACAGGGTCACTGGAAACACCATATATTTT. The genes are TRBV11-2 and TRBJ1-3, with 8 bases matching TRBD1. J lost 2 bases, V lost 6 bases, and 6 bases had no gene match. Germline CDR1 SGHAT, CDR2 FQNNGV. The CDR3 covers 15 residues.

In its sample, this clonotype was seen many times. The chain has TRBV12-3 or TRBV12-4 and TRBJ2-3; 13 nucleotides match TRBD2. With 6 bases clipped from V and 3 bases from J, the junction kept 6 bases outside the gene matches. CDR3 length: 16 residues. The CDR3 nucleotides read TGTGCCAGCAGCAAACTAGCGGGAGGGAAAACAGATACGCAGTATTTT. This codes for CASSKLAGGKTDTQYF.

This clonotype showed up just a few times. For the CDR3, the DNA is TGTGCCAGCAGCTTATTACAGAATAATTCACCCCTCCACTTT. Protein product: CASSLLQNNSPLHF. V is TRBV7-2 and J is TRBJ1-6; no definite D call. The V end lost 2 bases, the J end lost 5 bases, and 7 bases lay between the germline ends. The CDR3 is 14 residues long. Germline CDR1 SGHTA, CDR2 FQGNSA.

This clonotype was seen a few times. V gene TRBV10-3 combines with J gene TRBJ2-1; 11 bases are a match to TRBD2. CDR1 is ENHRY, CDR2 SYGVKD, per germline. The trim removed 3 bases at V and 9 bases at J, leaving 10 bases unmatched. The CDR3 has 16 residues. The CDR3 is CAISEIAGGPRVEQFF. Written as DNA, the CDR3 is TGTGCCATCAGTGAAATAGCGGGAGGGCCACGGGTTGAGCAGTTCTTC.